This T cell receptor (beta chain) originates from a study of monozygotic twins with inflammatory bowel disease. Study-level points and caveats: None of the different T cell subtypes could be distinguished from one another.

Of note for this clonotype: Its antigen is unidentified.

Making cDNA involved eight separate reactions per sample. PCR of TCRalpha and TCRbeta cDNA was nested, with two rounds of around 15 and 9 cycles. TCRdb reanalyzed the 5' RACE reads, giving one entry per CDR3 protein sequence and no DNA. The sample data list 160,000 or so distinct CDR3 sequences. The CDR3 sequence is 18 residues long. The germline V gene encodes CDR1 SGHDN and CDR2 FVKESK. Total RNA was isolated from whole blood without T cell sorting. Sequencing was performed on blood. The V call is TRBV14, the J call TRBJ2-1; TCRdb calls TRBD2, which cannot be checked without DNA. This TCR came from a human donor with ulcerative colitis or Crohn's disease, or a healthy co-twin of an affected twin (not recorded which). CDR3: CASSQVGYRTSAYNEQFF.